This T cell receptor beta chain was identified during a study of T-cell memory formation after mild COVID-19. This CDR3 contains 15 residues. Germline V gives CDR1 MNHEY, CDR2 SVGEGT. Trimming pared 2 bases from V and 1 base from J, leaving 9 bases between. MiXCR, run by TCRdb on the 5' RACE reads, gives a single entry per CDR3 protein. The sample lists 110,000 or so distinct CDR3 sequences, roughly a sixth seen once, with less than 6.5% in the top ten. Source material: PBMCs or a T cell subset sorted from them (not recorded which). This TCR was sampled from a man aged 18 to 29 who had mild COVID-19 (a few samples of this study predate the infection). Cell type and time point are not known. The chain employs TRBV6-2 or TRBV6-3 and TRBJ2-1; D may correspond to TRBD1 or TRBD2 (6 bases each). CDR3: CASSYRGASYNEQFF. The CDR3 nucleotides are TGTGCCAGCAGTTACAGGGGGGCGTCCTACAATGAGCAGTTCTTC.